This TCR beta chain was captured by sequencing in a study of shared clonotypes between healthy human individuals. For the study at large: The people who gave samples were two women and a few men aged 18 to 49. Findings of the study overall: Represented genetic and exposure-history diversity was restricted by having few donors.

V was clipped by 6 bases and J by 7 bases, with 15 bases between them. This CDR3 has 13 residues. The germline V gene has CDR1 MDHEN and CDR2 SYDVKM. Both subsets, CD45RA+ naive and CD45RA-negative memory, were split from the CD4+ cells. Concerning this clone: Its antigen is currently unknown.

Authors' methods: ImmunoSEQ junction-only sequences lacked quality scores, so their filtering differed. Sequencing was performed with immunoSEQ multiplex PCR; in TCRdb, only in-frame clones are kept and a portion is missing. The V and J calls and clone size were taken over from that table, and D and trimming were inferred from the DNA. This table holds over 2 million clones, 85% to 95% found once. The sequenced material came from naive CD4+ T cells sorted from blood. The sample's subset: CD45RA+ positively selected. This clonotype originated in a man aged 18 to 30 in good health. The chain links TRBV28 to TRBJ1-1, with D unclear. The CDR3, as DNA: TGTGCCAGCAGGGGCCCGGGGAGGATTGAAGCTTTCTTT. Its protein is CASRGPGRIEAFF.